Below are 14 T cell receptor beta chains sequenced from a single sample in a study of T cell responses to AZD1222 COVID-19 vaccine. Using immunoSEQ multiplex PCR, the repertoire was profiled, and TCRdb retains in-frame clones only, with some absent. The data show approximately 190,000 clones, with 87% seen just once and less than 3% held by the top ten. The starting material was peripheral blood, obtained on day 0 of MenACWY control vaccination. Every receptor here comes from an adult in good health.

V gene TRBV19 combines with J gene TRBJ1-1, with a weak D call TRBD1 (5 bases). The CDR3 has 15 amino acids. CDR1 and CDR2 (germline): LNHDA, SQIVND (reference sequence). Trimming took 3 bases from V and 6 from J, leaving 17 bases between them. CDR3 residues: CASSIGAGTNPEAFF. CDR3 DNA: TGTGCCAGTAGTATTGGGGCGGGGACCAACCCTGAAGCTTTCTTT. The full variable domain, in which reference TRBV19 and TRBJ1-1 provide the parts outside the CDR3, is DGGITQSPKYLFRKEGQNVTLSCEQNLNHDAMYWYRQDPGQGLRLIYYSQIVNDFQKGDIAEGYSVSREKKESFPLTVTSAQKNPTAFYLCASSIGAGTNPEAFFGQGTRLTVV.

The chain couples TRBV6-5 to TRBJ1-6; D gene ambiguous. CDR1 and CDR2 from the germline V gene are MNHEY and SVGAGI. The V and J ends lost 4 bases and 7 bases respectively, with 11 bases between them. CDR3 length equals 14 residues. DNA for the CDR3: TGTGCCAGCAGTTCCCGGGCGGGGAATTCACCCCTCCACTTT. Protein: CASSSRAGNSPLHF.

V is TRBV30 and J is TRBJ1-1, with unresolved D. V was cut by 0 bases and J by 6 bases, with 5 bases left in between. Germline-derived CDR1 and CDR2 are GTSNPN and SVGIG (reference sequence). This CDR3 has 11 residues. The CDR3 DNA reads as TGTGCCTGGAGTGTCTTAGCTGAAGCTTTCTTT. Its translation is CAWSVLAEAFF.

The chain combines TRBV23-1 with TRBJ2-5; D unresolved. TRBV23-1 is an ORF, and what it does is uncertain. CDR3 length: 15 residues. V was cut by 0 bases and J by 2 bases, with 10 bases left in between. CDR3 region: CASSQSIGSQETQYF. The CDR3 region has the DNA TGCGCCAGCAGTCAATCGATAGGCAGTCAAGAGACCCAGTACTTC.

The chain employs TRBV19 and TRBJ1-2; possible D gene TRBD1, 6 bases. The CDR3 sequence is 15 residues long. V lost 2 bases and J 3 bases, leaving 13 bases between the germline ends. In germline, CDR1 is LNHDA, CDR2 SQIVND (reference sequence). CDR3 amino acids: CASSIQGQRYYGYTF. Written as DNA, the CDR3 is TGTGCCAGTAGTATACAGGGGCAAAGGTACTATGGCTACACCTTC. The full variable domain, in which reference TRBV19 and TRBJ1-2 provide the parts outside the CDR3, is DGGITQSPKYLFRKEGQNVTLSCEQNLNHDAMYWYRQDPGQGLRLIYYSQIVNDFQKGDIAEGYSVSREKKESFPLTVTSAQKNPTAFYLCASSIQGQRYYGYTFGSGTRLTVV.

The chain links TRBV11-2 to TRBJ1-3, with a tentative D call TRBD1 (5 bases). The germline V gene has CDR1 SGHAT and CDR2 FQNNGV. The CDR3 is 16 residues long. V dropped 6 bases and J dropped 0 bases, with 15 bases sitting between them. The chain's CDR3 is CASSPVGAASGNTIYF. CDR3 in DNA: TGTGCCAGCAGTCCCGTCGGGGCAGCCTCTGGAAACACCATATATTTT. Full variable domain (outside the CDR3, taken from reference TRBV11-2 and TRBJ1-3): EAGVAQSPRYKIIEKRQSVAFWCNPISGHATLYWYQQILGQGPKLLIQFQNNGVVDDSQLPKDRFSAERLKGVDSTLKIQPAKLEDSAVYLCASSPVGAASGNTIYFGEGSWLTVV.

The chain is built from TRBV11-2 and TRBJ2-1; 8 nucleotides line up with TRBD2. The CDR3 totals 14 residues. The V gene's germline CDR1 is SGHAT and CDR2 FQNNGV. J gave up 11 bases and V 3 bases, and 9 bases lay outside the gene matches. The CDR3 is CASSLSQLAEKQFF. The CDR3 bases are TGTGCCAGCAGCTTGAGCCAACTAGCGGAGAAGCAGTTCTTC.

This clone was seen only a few times. The V and J genes are TRBV6-5 and TRBJ1-2, with 10 bases aligning to TRBD1. The trim removed 5 bases at V and 6 bases at J, leaving 9 bases unmatched. This CDR3 comprises 15 residues. Germline values: CDR1 MNHEY, CDR2 SVGAGI. CDR3 amino acids: CASSKVTGGRNGYTF. In nucleotides, the CDR3 is TGTGCCAGCAGTAAGGTGACAGGGGGCAGGAATGGCTACACCTTC.

This chain connects TRBV7-8 to TRBJ2-5; TRBD2 agrees at 11 bases. The CDR3 is 19 amino acids. With 0 bases clipped from V and 5 bases from J, the junction kept 14 bases outside the gene matches. Germline CDR1 and CDR2: SGHVS and FQNEAQ. CDR3: CASSLAQLASGGKRETQYF. The CDR3 region has the DNA TGTGCCAGCAGCTTAGCACAATTGGCTAGCGGGGGGAAGAGGGAGACCCAGTACTTC.

The table lists this clone with a few counts. V and J are TRBV5-6 and TRBJ1-1; tentatively, D is TRBD1 (5 bases). V was cut by 5 bases and J by 6 bases, with 17 bases left in between. Germline values: CDR1 SGHDT, CDR2 YYEEEE. The CDR3 runs to 14 residues. The CDR3 is CASREGSGVAEAFF. The CDR3 coding sequence is TGTGCCAGCAGGGAGGGATCGGGGGTCGCTGAAGCTTTCTTT.

This chain connects TRBV28 to TRBJ1-1; D might be TRBD1 (6 bases). Per germline, CDR1 MDHEN and CDR2 SYDVKM. V was shortened by 4 bases and J by 8 bases, with 11 bases between the two germline ends. The CDR3 runs 12 residues. The CDR3: CASSYPGAEAFF. The CDR3 DNA follows: TGTGCCAGCAGTTATCCAGGGGCGGAAGCTTTCTTT.

J is TRBJ2-7 and V is TRBV5-6; D tentatively fits TRBD1 or TRBD2 (5 bases each). Germline CDR1 SGHDT, CDR2 YYEEEE. V was pared by 7 bases and J by 2 bases, with 16 bases between. The CDR3 sequence is 14 residues long. The CDR3 here is CASRNRDGPYEQYF. CDR3 nucleotide sequence: TGTGCCAGCCGTAACCGGGACGGACCCTACGAGCAGTACTTC.

This clone appeared a few times. The CDR3 DNA sequence: TGTGCCAGCAGTAAGGAGGCAGTGAACACTGAAGCTTTCTTT. Residues: CASSKEAVNTEAFF. The V and J genes are TRBV2 and TRBJ1-1; D remains unclear. CDR3 length equals 14 residues. Germline V CDR1 and CDR2: SNHLY, FYNNEI. V lost 5 bases and J lost 0, with 10 bases in between.

Here the CDR3 reads CAAQPGLAGGTYEQYF. The CDR3 nucleotides read TGTGCCGCACAACCGGGACTAGCGGGAGGCACCTACGAGCAGTACTTC. The chain couples TRBV10-3 to TRBJ2-7, with TRBD2 matching 15 bases. In germline, CDR1 is ENHRY, CDR2 SYGVKD. V shed 11 bases, J shed 2 bases, and the junction held 10 bases outside the gene matches. The CDR3 extends over 16 amino acids.